Listed below are T cell receptor beta chains from one sample, sequenced in a study of T cell responses to AZD1222 COVID-19 vaccine. Only in-frame clones appear in the TCRdb table, and some are missing; sequencing was by immunoSEQ multiplex PCR. The profile shows 95,000 to 120,000 clones, roughly 90% of them singletons. The starting material was peripheral blood, obtained on day 0 of MenACWY control vaccination. The receptors stem from an adult in good health. CDR3s include the opening cysteine and the closing phenylalanine or tryptophan. D genes are given only for firm matches. Clone size is stated in some rows and not others, as once, few, many or a class when expanded.

abundance,j_gene,v_gene,d_gene,CDR3nt,CDR3aa
-,TRBJ2-1,TRBV6-5,-,TGTGCCAGCGCCTCCGGGGCAAACTCCTACAATGAGCAGTTCTTC,CASASGANSYNEQFF
-,TRBJ2-7,TRBV27,-,TGTGCCACTTCGCCGCAGAATCAGGGCATCCCCTACGAGCAGTACTTC,CATSPQNQGIPYEQYF
-,TRBJ2-7,TRBV3-1/TRBV3-2,-,TGTGCCAGCAGCCAACAGGGGTGGTACGAGCAGTACTTC,CASSQQGWYEQYF
-,TRBJ1-5,TRBV6-1,-,TGTGCCAGCAGTGAAGTGGGGGCAGTTAGCTTTTCGAGCAATCAGCCCCAGCATTTT,CASSEVGAVSFSSNQPQHF
once,TRBJ1-5,TRBV2,TRBD1,TGTGCTAGCACGACAGGGCGCAATCAGCCCCAGCATTTT,CASTTGRNQPQHF
-,TRBJ2-1,TRBV12-3/TRBV12-4,-,TGTGCCAGCCAAGGACAGCCAAACAATGAGCAGTTCTTC,CASQGQPNNEQFF
once,TRBJ1-2,TRBV30,TRBD1,TGTGCCTGGAGTGTACGGGACAGCTATGGCTACACCTTC,CAWSVRDSYGYTF
-,TRBJ1-1,TRBV12-3/TRBV12-4,-,TGTGCCAGCAGTTTGACAGAATACACTGAAGCTTTCTTT,CASSLTEYTEAFF
-,TRBJ1-2,TRBV5-5,TRBD1,TGTGCCAGCAGCGCTGGGCCGGGACAGGCCTCTCTTAACTATGGCTACACCTTC,CASSAGPGQASLNYGYTF
-,TRBJ1-1,TRBV7-8,-,TGTGCCAGCAGCTATTTCGGATACACTGAAGCTTTCTTT,CASSYFGYTEAFF
-,TRBJ1-5,TRBV10-2,-,TGCGCCAGCAGCCTCGCGGGGGATTATCAGCCCCAGCATTTT,CASSLAGDYQPQHF
-,TRBJ1-5,TRBV29-1,TRBD1,TGCAGCGTAGGGGGTACAGGGGACCAGCCCCAGCATTTT,CSVGGTGDQPQHF
-,TRBJ1-4,TRBV7-2,TRBD1,TGTGCCAGCAGCACCTCCGGGACAGGGAGAAATGAAAAACTGTTTTTT,CASSTSGTGRNEKLFF
-,TRBJ1-1,TRBV12-3/TRBV12-4,TRBD1,TGTGCCAGCAGTACCACCGGGACAGGGAGGGCTTTCTTT,CASSTTGTGRAFF
-,TRBJ1-1,TRBV6-5,-,TGTGCCAGCAGTTACTCGTTCGAAGCCAACACTGAAGCTTTCTTT,CASSYSFEANTEAFF
few,TRBJ2-3,TRBV19,TRBD2,TGTGCCAGTAGTATCGGGCTAGCGGGCGCGGGGACAGATACGCAGTATTTT,CASSIGLAGAGTDTQYF
-,TRBJ2-7,TRBV9,TRBD1,TGTGCCAGCAGCGTAGCAGGGGGCGGCGGCGAGCAGTACTTC,CASSVAGGGGEQYF
-,TRBJ1-1,TRBV6-1,-,TGTGCCAGCAGTGAAGGGCAGGAGATAGAAGCTTTCTTT,CASSEGQEIEAFF
-,TRBJ2-3,TRBV7-6,-,TGTGCCAGCAGCTTAGTAGCGGACAGCAGCACAGATACGCAGTATTTT,CASSLVADSSTDTQYF
-,TRBJ1-6,TRBV6-1,-,TGTGCCAGCAGTGAAAACCCGAGGGGTTCACCCCTCCACTTT,CASSENPRGSPLHF
-,TRBJ1-6,TRBV10-1,TRBD1,TGCGCCAGCAGCGGGACAGGGAACTATAATTCACCCCTCCACTTT,CASSGTGNYNSPLHF
-,TRBJ1-5,TRBV15,-,TGTGCCACCAGCAGAGATTTAATTAGCATTAGCAATCAGCCCCAGCATTTT,CATSRDLISISNQPQHF
-,TRBJ1-2,TRBV7-3,-,TGTGCCAGCAGTATCGGGCCGGACTATGGCTACACCTTC,CASSIGPDYGYTF
-,TRBJ1-1,TRBV7-3,-,TGTGCCAGCAGCCTAGGGGCTATGAACACTGAAGCTTTCTTT,CASSLGAMNTEAFF
-,TRBJ1-4,TRBV4-1,-,TGCGCCAGCAGCCAAGGTGGGGGAACTAATGAAAAACTGTTTTTT,CASSQGGGTNEKLFF
once,TRBJ1-6,TRBV27,TRBD1,TGTGCCAGCAGTCTGACAGGGGCGTTAGGTTCACCCCTCCACTTT,CASSLTGALGSPLHF
-,TRBJ2-1,TRBV27,-,TGTGCCAGCAGTTTATCGAAATGGGTCAGGGAGGATGAGCAGTTCTTC,CASSLSKWVREDEQFF
once,TRBJ2-7,TRBV4-3,TRBD2,TGCGCCAGCAGCCAAGATCGCTCAGGCGGGGGACTAGGCTACGAGCAGTACTTC,CASSQDRSGGGLGYEQYF
-,TRBJ1-6,TRBV19,-,TGTGCCAGTAGCCATAGGGGGGATTCCTCACCCCTCCACTTT,CASSHRGDSSPLHF
-,TRBJ2-1,TRBV11-2,TRBD1,TGTGCCAGCAGCTTAGGACAGGGGGCGGGCTATGAGCAGTTCTTC,CASSLGQGAGYEQFF
-,TRBJ1-5,TRBV21-1,-,TGTGCCAGCAGCAATCGGACAGATAGCAATCAGCCCCAGCATTTT,CASSNRTDSNQPQHF
-,TRBJ1-4,TRBV28,-,TGTGCCAGCAAGGGCAGCACAACTAATGAAAAACTGTTTTTT,CASKGSTTNEKLFF
-,TRBJ2-7,TRBV7-3,TRBD2,TGTGCCAGCAGCTTACCGGGACTAGCCGTCGCCGAGCAGTACTTC,CASSLPGLAVAEQYF
-,TRBJ2-2,TRBV7-3,-,TGTGCCAGCAGCTTAGCCAGGGGCACCGGGGAGCTGTTTTTT,CASSLARGTGELFF
-,TRBJ1-6,TRBV4-3,TRBD1,TGCGCCAGCAGCCAAGCCACCGGGACAGGACCTTATAATTCACCCCTCCACTTT,CASSQATGTGPYNSPLHF
-,TRBJ2-7,TRBV9,-,TGTGCCAGCAGCCCCGGCGCCAACGAGCAGTACTTC,CASSPGANEQYF
-,TRBJ1-1,TRBV7-8,-,TGTGCCAGCAGCTTAGTAGAGGGTGCGGGTCTGGGAAACACTGAAGCTTTCTTT,CASSLVEGAGLGNTEAFF
once,TRBJ2-3,TRBV13,TRBD2,TGTGCCAGCAGCAGGAACTCGGGGAGCGGGGGAGGTATTAGCACAGATACGCAGTATTTT,CASSRNSGSGGGISTDTQYF
-,TRBJ2-7,TRBV4-1,-,TGCGCCAGCAGCCAACCTATGAAGGGCCACGAGCAGTACTTC,CASSQPMKGHEQYF
-,TRBJ2-2,TRBV7-2,TRBD2,TGTGCCAGTGGTCGTGGGACTAGAGCTGGGGAGCTGTTTTTT,CASGRGTRAGELFF
-,TRBJ1-5,TRBV28,-,TGTGCCAGCACCGAAACGGCCCAGCCCCAGCATTTT,CASTETAQPQHF
-,TRBJ1-4,TRBV14,-,TGTGCCAGCAGCCTTATCAGTGCCCTTGGCTTTAATGAAAAACTGTTTTTT,CASSLISALGFNEKLFF
-,TRBJ2-3,TRBV7-2,TRBD1,TGTGCCAGCAGCTTGGGACAGGGACGTACGCAGTATTTT,CASSLGQGRTQYF
-,TRBJ2-7,TRBV6-5,TRBD2,TGTGCCAGCAGACGGAGAGCGGGACTAGCTGACGAGCAGTACTTC,CASRRRAGLADEQYF
-,TRBJ1-6,TRBV13,TRBD1,TGTGCCAGCAGCACTGGACAGGGCGTCAATTCACCCCTCCACTTT,CASSTGQGVNSPLHF
-,TRBJ1-2,TRBV3-1/TRBV3-2,-,TGTGCCAGCAGCCGCCTAGGAGAGGGAAACTATGGCTACACCTTC,CASSRLGEGNYGYTF
-,TRBJ2-7,TRBV7-9,-,TGTGCCAGCAGCCCGCCGGGACTCTACGAGCAGTACTTC,CASSPPGLYEQYF
-,TRBJ1-6,TRBV6-5,-,TGTGCCAGCAGTTACTTGAGTAATTCACCCCTCCACTTT,CASSYLSNSPLHF
-,TRBJ2-7,TRBV28,TRBD1,TGTGCCAGCAGTTCGGGACAGGGCACCTACGAGCAGTACTTC,CASSSGQGTYEQYF
-,TRBJ1-6,TRBV30,-,TGTGCCTGGAGGGAAGGGTACTCCTATAATTCACCCCTCCACTTT,CAWREGYSYNSPLHF